One sample yielded the 32 T cell receptor beta chains listed below, sequenced in a study of T cells in Graves' hyperthyroidism and ophthalmopathy. TCR beta CDR3 regions were amplified from RNA transcripts. The HTBI set primed first-round TCR CDR3 RT-PCR. TCRdb passed the multiplex PCR reads through MiXCR, listing each CDR3 protein once. This table holds fewer than 650,000 distinct CDR3 sequences, less than 15% found once. Source material: blood. Receptor source: a woman aged 40 to 50 with Graves' hyperthyroidism.

This clonotype occurred many times. The genes are TRBV28 and TRBJ2-7; 8 nucleotides line up with TRBD1. V gave up 3 bases and J gave up 0 bases; unmatched junction bases: 1. The germline V gene encodes CDR1 MDHEN and CDR2 SYDVKM. This CDR3 comprises 14 residues. The CDR3 loop is CASSFRGPSYEQYF. The DNA of the CDR3 is TGTGCCAGCAGTTTCAGGGGGCCCTCCTACGAGCAGTACTTC.

V and J are TRBV20-1 and TRBJ2-3; TRBD2 matches at 12 bases. The germline CDR1 and CDR2 sequences are DFQATT and SNEGSKA (reference sequence). The CDR3 has 15 amino acids. The J segment lost 5 bases and the V segment lost 6 bases, leaving 9 bases of the junction unmatched. As DNA, the CDR3 is TGCAGTGCCGCCGGGACTAGCGGGTTCCTAGATACGCAGTATTTT. This sequence encodes CSAAGTSGFLDTQYF.

This clonotype was observed many times. CDR3 region: CASRIPGLAGGKQFF. Written as DNA, the CDR3 is TGTGCCAGCAGGATACCGGGACTAGCGGGAGGGAAGCAGTTCTTC. V gene TRBV11-2 combines with J gene TRBJ2-1, with 16 bases identical to TRBD2. Germline lookup yields CDR1 SGHAT and CDR2 FQNNGV. V trimming: 6 bases; J trimming: 11 bases; junction bases outside the gene matches: 7. The CDR3 is made up of 15 amino acids. Filled out from reference TRBV11-2 and TRBJ2-1, the complete variable domain reads EAGVAQSPRYKIIEKRQSVAFWCNPISGHATLYWYQQILGQGPKLLIQFQNNGVVDDSQLPKDRFSAERLKGVDSTLKIQPAKLEDSAVYLCASRIPGLAGGKQFFGPGTRLTVL.

This chain connects TRBV4-1 to TRBJ2-2; D is unresolved. Per germline, CDR1 MGHRA and CDR2 YSYEKL. This CDR3 contains 19 residues. The germline V and J ends were trimmed by 2 bases and 2 bases, with 21 bases remaining between them. CDR3 protein: CASSQSPSIGLANTGELFF. The CDR3 DNA is TGCGCCAGCAGCCAATCCCCCAGCATAGGGCTCGCTAACACCGGGGAGCTGTTTTTT.

This clonotype was seen repeatedly, ten times or more. The rearrangement links TRBV24-1 to TRBJ2-3, with D tentatively TRBD1 or TRBD2 (5 bases each). From germline, CDR1 is KGHDR and CDR2 SFDVKD. V was clipped by 4 bases and J by 0 bases, with 10 bases between them. The CDR3 runs 15 residues. The CDR3 DNA sequence: TGTGCCACCAGTGAAAACCGGGACAGCACAGATACGCAGTATTTT. Protein sequence: CATSENRDSTDTQYF.

In this sample, this clonotype turned up many times. V is TRBV20-1 and J is TRBJ1-5; 8 bases fit TRBD1. The CDR3 extends over 14 amino acids. Unmatched junction bases numbered 3, after V lost 3 bases and J lost 2 bases. CDR1 and CDR2 (germline): DFQATT, SNEGSKA (reference sequence). The CDR3: CSARAGGGNQPQHF. The CDR3 DNA follows: TGCAGTGCTAGGGCAGGGGGCGGCAATCAGCCCCAGCATTTT.

This clonotype was picked up many times. One junction end disagrees with the germline gene, perhaps due to a read error. V is TRBV28 and J is TRBJ1-5, with D perhaps TRBD1 (5 bases). The germline V gene encodes CDR1 MDHEN and CDR2 SYDVKM. This CDR3 has 13 amino acids. CDR3 loop: CASKEGNNQPQHF. Here the CDR3 DNA reads TGTGCAAGCAAGGAGGGGAACAATCAGCCCCAGCATTTT.

This clonotype was detected a few times. The rearrangement links TRBV4-2 to TRBJ2-7, with 10 bases matching TRBD2. Germline V gene data show CDR1 as LGHNA and CDR2 as YNFKEQ. V was pared by 4 bases and J by 0 bases, with 6 bases of the junction left unmatched. CDR3 length: 16 residues. The CDR3 DNA follows: TGTGCCAGCAGCCCGGAGGGGACTAGCGCCTCCTACGAGCAGTACTTC. Translation: CASSPEGTSASYEQYF.

This clonotype was observed many times. This chain links TRBV4-1 with TRBJ2-3; 8 bases align to TRBD1. V dropped 0 bases and J dropped 8; count of bases not matched to a gene: 4. This CDR3 is 14 amino acids long. Germline CDR1 and CDR2: MGHRA and YSYEKL. The CDR3 bases are TGCGCCAGCAGCCAAGACGACAGGGGACCTACGCAGTATTTT. This sequence encodes CASSQDDRGPTQYF.

In this sample, this clonotype turned up many times. The chain carries TRBV28 and TRBJ2-3; a weak D match, TRBD2 (5 bases). Deletions cut 7 bases from V and 4 bases from J, with 18 bases between. The CDR3 runs 15 residues. CDR1 and CDR2 from the germline V gene are MDHEN and SYDVKM. The CDR3 DNA is TGTGCCAGCACCCGAGGCCAGGTGGAGGCAGATACGCAGTATTTT. It specifies CASTRGQVEADTQYF.

The chain recombines TRBV29-1 with TRBJ1-3; D is unclear. Germline values: CDR1 SQVTM, CDR2 ANQGSEA. The CDR3 totals 15 residues. The V end lost 4 bases, the J end lost 0 bases, and 13 bases lay between the germline ends. CDR3 sequence reads: CSVVERGYSGNTIYF. The CDR3 DNA reads as TGCAGCGTTGTGGAACGGGGTTACTCTGGAAACACCATATATTTT.

This clonotype showed up many times. The chain uses TRBV11-3 and TRBJ2-1; D unclear. V was clipped by 6 bases and J by 6 bases, with 12 bases between them. The length of the CDR3 is 13 residues. CDR1 SGHNT and CDR2 YENEEA come from the germline V gene. Here the CDR3 DNA reads TGTGCCAGCAGTGTGAATAGGGCCAATGAGCAGTTCTTC. This encodes CASSVNRANEQFF.

The CDR3 coding sequence is TGCGCCAGCAGCCAAATACTAGTTGCCCGCTCTGGGGCCAACGTCCTGACTTTC. Amino acids: CASSQILVARSGANVLTF. The chain combines TRBV5-1 with TRBJ2-6; D is possibly TRBD2 (5 bases). Trimming stripped 4 bases from V and 0 bases from J, with 17 bases between. This CDR3 spans 18 amino acids. Germline V gene lookup returns CDR1 SGHRS and CDR2 YFSETQ.

This clonotype was seen a few times. This sequence joins TRBV7-9 and TRBJ1-6; 7 bases line up with TRBD1. V was clipped by 4 bases and J by 7 bases; unmatched bases: 13. This CDR3 region has 17 residues. The germline V gene has CDR1 SEHNR and CDR2 FQNEAQ (reference sequence). The CDR3 nucleotides read TGTGCCAGCAGCTCAAACTACCACAGGGGACCGAATTCACCCCTCCACTTT. Translating it yields CASSSNYHRGPNSPLHF.

This clonotype turned up a few times. The chain combines TRBV6-4 with TRBJ1-2, with 7 bases that match TRBD1. The J segment lost 7 bases and the V segment lost 6 bases, leaving 14 bases of the junction unmatched. CDR3 length equals 15 residues. Germline V lookup: CDR1 MRHNA, CDR2 SNTAGT. The CDR3 loop reads CASREQEGAEGGYTF. In DNA, the CDR3 is TGTGCCAGCAGAGAACAAGAGGGGGCAGAGGGTGGCTACACCTTC.

This clonotype has a count of ten or more. Here the CDR3 DNA reads TGTGCCAGCAGCCCGAGGACGGGGGAAGCTTTCTTT. This encodes CASSPRTGEAFF. This chain links TRBV5-6 with TRBJ1-1, with D unresolved. Trimming took 4 bases from V and 8 from J, leaving 12 bases between them. CDR3 size: 12 residues. Germline V gives CDR1 SGHDT, CDR2 YYEEEE.

The sample holds a few counts of this clonotype. J is TRBJ2-3 and V is TRBV12-3 or TRBV12-4; TRBD2 matches 10 bases. The trim removed 4 bases at V and 2 bases at J, leaving 6 bases unmatched. The CDR3 totals 16 residues. CDR3 loop: CASSYRAGGFTDTQYF. DNA of the CDR3: TGTGCCAGCAGTTATCGAGCGGGAGGGTTCACAGATACGCAGTATTTT.

At least ten counts were recorded for this clonotype. The V call is TRBV5-1, the J call TRBJ1-2; tentatively, D is TRBD1 (5 bases). CDR3 length: 15 amino acids. Germline CDR1 SGHRS, CDR2 YFSETQ. Trimming pared 1 base from V and 0 bases from J, leaving 10 bases between. Here the CDR3 DNA reads TGCGCCAGCAGCTTGATGAGGGGCTCTAACTATGGCTACACCTTC. Residues: CASSLMRGSNYGYTF.

The V call is TRBV27, the J call TRBJ2-5; D not resolved. Germline loops: CDR1 MNHEY, CDR2 SMNVEV (reference sequence). The CDR3 consists of 16 residues. Trimming cost V 0 bases and J 4 bases, with 15 bases left between them. CDR3: CASSLSFSTYRETQYF. CDR3 nucleotide sequence: TGTGCCAGCAGTTTATCGTTCAGTACGTATCGAGAGACCCAGTACTTC.

This clonotype was counted ten times or more. This rearrangement joins TRBV28 to TRBJ2-1, with 9 bases lining up with TRBD2. The trim removed 6 bases at V and 7 bases at J, leaving 16 bases unmatched. CDR1 MDHEN and CDR2 SYDVKM come from the germline V gene. CDR3 length equals 17 residues. CDR3 nucleotide sequence: TGTGCCAGCAGCCCATTTGTTAGTAGCGGGAGATCAAATGAGCAGTTCTTC. It codes for CASSPFVSSGRSNEQFF.

This clonotype was seen many times. CDR3 protein: CSGSDRYYEQYF. The CDR3 DNA follows: TGCAGCGGCTCTGACAGGTACTACGAGCAGTACTTC. V and J are TRBV29-1 and TRBJ2-7, with D tentatively TRBD1 (6 bases). V dropped 7 bases and J dropped 3 bases, with 13 bases sitting between them. Germline V gives CDR1 SQVTM, CDR2 ANQGSEA. The CDR3 has 12 residues.

Ten or more counts support this clonotype. The rearrangement links TRBV6-6 to TRBJ2-1, with 8 bases lining up with TRBD2. Germline V gives CDR1 MNHNY, CDR2 SVGAGI (reference sequence). The V and J ends lost 2 bases and 4 bases, in that order; junction bases with no gene match: 16. This CDR3 spans 19 amino acids. The CDR3 is CASSYGSLMTGGRYNEQFF. The CDR3 bases are TGTGCCAGCAGTTACGGGTCGTTGATGACGGGAGGGCGGTACAATGAGCAGTTCTTC.

This clonotype was detected ten times or more. This chain links TRBV20-1 with TRBJ2-7, with D hard to call. The CDR3 sequence is 12 residues long. Germline values: CDR1 DFQATT, CDR2 SNEGSKA (reference sequence). Trimming took off 4 bases at V and 2 bases at J, with 9 bases between the two ends. CDR3 in DNA: TGCAGTGCTAATGGGCGCGCCTACGAGCAGTACTTC. Translated, it gives CSANGRAYEQYF.

This clonotype was observed at least ten times. The rearrangement links TRBV9 to TRBJ2-5, with a tentative D call TRBD1 (7 bases). This CDR3 spans 14 amino acids. Germline V gene sequence: CDR1 SGDLS, CDR2 YYNGEE. V was pared by 5 bases and J by 5 bases, with 16 bases between. CDR3 coding DNA: TGTGCCAGCAGTTTAGGACAGGCGGGGGAGACCCAGTACTTC. Its translation is CASSLGQAGETQYF.

This clonotype came up many times. This chain connects TRBV7-2 to TRBJ2-1; the D gene is possibly TRBD2 (7 bases). The germline V gene encodes CDR1 SGHTA and CDR2 FQGNSA. V lost 4 bases and J lost 7, with 17 bases in between. CDR3 length equals 15 residues. The CDR3 loop is CASSWGGGGGNEQFF. CDR3 DNA: TGTGCCAGCAGCTGGGGGGGAGGGGGTGGGAATGAGCAGTTCTTC.

As for this clonotype: Possible read error: a much larger clone is one base away. V gene TRBV28 combines with J gene TRBJ2-7, with 12 bases lining up with TRBD2. The CDR3 is made up of 16 amino acids. Germline assignment: CDR1 MDHEN and CDR2 SYDVKM. CDR3 region: CASSLYSSGRGYGQYF. DNA for the CDR3: TGTGCCAGCAGTTTATATTCTAGCGGGAGGGGGTACGGGCAGTACTTC.

This clonotype was counted at least ten times. The chain joins TRBV6-2 or TRBV6-3 to TRBJ2-7; a weak D match, TRBD2 (5 bases). The CDR3 extends over 14 amino acids. The V end was cut by 0 bases, the J end by 6 bases, with 12 bases between. From germline, CDR1 is MNHEY and CDR2 SVGEGT. The CDR3 nucleotides are TGTGCCAGCAGTTACTCGAAGGGCCTAGCCGAGCAGTACTTC. It encodes CASSYSKGLAEQYF.

This clonotype was observed many times. The CDR3 region is CAIREGTSGTREQYF. The CDR3 DNA is TGTGCCATCAGGGAAGGGACTAGCGGGACTCGAGAGCAGTACTTC. The rearrangement joins TRBV10-3 to TRBJ2-7; 13 bases are a match to TRBD2. Germline V gives CDR1 ENHRY, CDR2 SYGVKD. V was pared by 6 bases and J by 7 bases, with 9 bases of the junction left unmatched. This CDR3 contains 15 residues.

This chain links TRBV6-6 with TRBJ2-7, with 9 nucleotides matching TRBD2. V shed 0 bases and J 5 bases; nucleotides not matched to a gene: 11. The CDR3 is 17 amino acids. Germline values: CDR1 MNHNY, CDR2 SVGAGI (reference sequence). CDR3 residues: CASSYSWREGIRHEQYF. The CDR3, as DNA: TGTGCCAGCAGTTACTCTTGGCGGGAGGGAATTAGGCACGAGCAGTACTTC.

This clonotype has at least ten counts. This rearrangement joins TRBV10-2 to TRBJ1-1; 9 nucleotides align to TRBD1. The V gene's germline CDR1 is WSHSY and CDR2 SAAADI. This CDR3 comprises 14 residues. V lost 7 bases to trimming and J lost 3 bases; unmatched junction nucleotides: 6. The CDR3 nucleotides are TGCGCCAGCAAACAACAGGGGGCGTACACTGAAGCTTTCTTT. Amino acids: CASKQQGAYTEAFF.

This clonotype was seen ten or more times. This sequence joins TRBV28 and TRBJ2-1; TRBD2 matches 9 bases. This CDR3 contains 15 residues. The trim removed 5 bases at V and 8 bases at J, leaving 10 bases unmatched. Germline V lookup: CDR1 MDHEN, CDR2 SYDVKM. CDR3 sequence (DNA): TGTGCCAGCAGTCCCCCTAGCGGGAATAGCCATGAGCAGTTCTTC. Translated: CASSPPSGNSHEQFF.

About this clonotype: With a much larger clone just one base away, this may be a read error. CDR3 DNA: TGTGCCTATTGTAGGGATAGGAACACTGAAGCTTTCTTT. Translated: CAYCRDRNTEAFF. The V and J genes are TRBV30 and TRBJ1-1; D is uncertain. The CDR3 length is 13 residues. V gave up 7 bases and J gave up 1 base, with 13 bases separating them. Germline V gene sequence: CDR1 GTSNPN, CDR2 SVGIG (reference sequence).